The clone carrying this TCR beta chain appeared many times. Its antigen is still unknown. The CDR3 loop spans 14 amino acids. The germline CDR1 and CDR2 sequences are SGHTS and YDEGEE. Trimming stripped 2 bases from V and 0 bases from J, with 6 bases between. MiXCR, run by TCRdb on the multiplex PCR reads, gives a single entry per CDR3 protein. The data contain some 250,000 distinct CDR3 sequences, under 40% of them singletons. Breast cancer patients provided tissue from their axillary draining lymph nodes. This entry comes from a study of breast tumors, draining lymph nodes, adjacent tissues. Study findings and constraints: Compared with lymph nodes, tumors were less diverse; compared with nontumor tissue, more. The data were judged consistent with most tumor T cells coming from lymph node and expanding in tumor.

Sample: axillary lymph node tissue. This TCR was recovered from a female donor with breast cancer. Some clones in this sample may be carry-over from other donors' samples. The chain recombines TRBV5-8 with TRBJ1-3; D not certain. Written as DNA, the CDR3 is TGTGCCAGCAGCTTCGGCGGCTCTGGAAACACCATATATTTT. Its translation: CASSFGGSGNTIYF. The entire variable domain, with the rest obtained from reference TRBV5-8 and TRBJ1-3, is as follows: EAGVTQSPTHLIKTRGQQATLRCSPISGHTSVYWYQQALGLGLQFLLWYDEGEERNRGNFPPRFSGRQFPNYSSELNVNALELEDSALYLCASSFGGSGNTIYFGEGSWLTVV.